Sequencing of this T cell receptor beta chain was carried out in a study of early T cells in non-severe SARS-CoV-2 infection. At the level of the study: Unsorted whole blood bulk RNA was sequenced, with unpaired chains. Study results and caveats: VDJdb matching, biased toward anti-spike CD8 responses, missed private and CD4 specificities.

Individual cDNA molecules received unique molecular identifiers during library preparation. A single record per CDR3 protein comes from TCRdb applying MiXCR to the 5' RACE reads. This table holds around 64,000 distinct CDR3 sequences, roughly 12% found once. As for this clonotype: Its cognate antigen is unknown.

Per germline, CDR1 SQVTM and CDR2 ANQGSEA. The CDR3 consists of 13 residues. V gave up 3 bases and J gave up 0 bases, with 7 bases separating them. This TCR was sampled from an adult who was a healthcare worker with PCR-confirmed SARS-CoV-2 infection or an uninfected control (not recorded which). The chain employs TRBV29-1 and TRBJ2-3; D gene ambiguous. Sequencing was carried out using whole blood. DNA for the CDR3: TGCAGCGTTGAGCGTCTGAGCACAGATACGCAGTATTTT. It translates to CSVERLSTDTQYF.